The source of this T cell receptor beta chain is a study of shared clonotypes between healthy human individuals. Original handling: Junction-only sequences without quality scores were provided by ImmunoSEQ, so filtering was different. The assay was immunoSEQ multiplex PCR, and TCRdb's table has in-frame clones only and misses some. D and trimming come from the DNA, and the V and J calls and clone size come from that table. The sample yields 1.4 million or so clones, approximately 98.5% seen once. Negatively enriched CD4+ T cells were divided by CD45RA into naive and memory. Comments on this clone: Its antigen is unknown.

Findings and caveats of the study: Incompleteness in sorted-subset sequencing, despite large depth, was shown by rarefaction. Memory subsets had estimated richness that was generally smaller than that of naive subsets.

Germline V gene sequence: CDR1 MNHNY, CDR2 SVGAGI (reference sequence). V was clipped by 0 bases and J by 5 bases, with 11 bases between them. CDR3 length: 14 amino acids. Sequenced input: naive CD4+ T cells sorted from blood. Indicated subset: CD45RA+ positively selected. The receptor's source is a man aged 25-45 years in good health. The rearrangement links TRBV6-6 to TRBJ2-7, with D possibly matching TRBD2 (6 bases). CDR3 in DNA: TGTGCCAGCAGTTACTCGGGTAGCGGAAACGAGCAGTACTTC. This encodes CASSYSGSGNEQYF.